The clone carrying this T cell receptor beta chain was observed a handful of times. Antigen: not known. The sample is drawn from a study of T cells in Graves' hyperthyroidism and ophthalmopathy. Findings and caveats of the study: The model made its ophthalmopathy prediction, and onset followed a median approximately 6.5 months later. In the blood, most expanded thyroid clonotypes above 0.001 appeared as well.

Researchers defined stable Graves' hyperthyroidism as no ophthalmopathy progression within 18 months. With a duration under 2 months, the hyperthyroidism was newly diagnosed in patients aged 18 to 65. RNA transcripts provided the source from which TCR beta CDR3 regions were amplified. First-round RT-PCR targeting the TCR CDR3 was performed with the HTBI primer set. Each CDR3 protein is one row after TCRdb ran MiXCR on the multiplex PCR reads. The sample lists just over 550,000 distinct CDR3 sequences; around 45% were seen once. Looked up from germline, CDR1 is SEHNR and CDR2 is FQNEAQ (reference sequence). The CDR3 sequence is 15 residues long. Between the trimmed V and J ends, which lost 5 bases and 6 bases, there was a span of 19 bases.

The sample comprised peripheral blood or thyroid tissue (not recorded which). The rearrangement uses TRBV7-9 and TRBJ1-1; no reliable D call. The clonotype was recovered from a woman between 18 and 29 years old with Graves' hyperthyroidism. This CDR3 is CASSPRIALGAEAFF. The CDR3 DNA is TGTGCCAGCAGCCCTCGAATCGCGCTTGGCGCTGAAGCTTTCTTT.